The 13 T cell receptor beta chains listed next were all sequenced from one sample in a study of T cell clonotyping in hematopoietic cell transplantation (dated by TCRdb to about 2021). The meaning of the sample's time point label: recipient sample taken at acute GVHD onset. Preparation of the library involved the immunoSEQ multiplex PCR assay. TCRdb obtained this table from immuneACCESS and retained in-frame rearrangements with V and J assigned. These tables miss some clones; where compared with another copy, unresolved V genes account for less than half of the shortfall, and the remainder is unexplained. The sample table lists about 3,100 clones, roughly nine tenths of them with a count of one. The ten largest account for roughly 9% of the sample. The material was PBMCs, obtained at the time of graft-versus-host disease after allogeneic stem cell transplant. The receptor set was obtained from a male patient aged 55 to 69 who had an allogeneic stem cell transplant from a related donor, so the T cells may come from the graft donor. Some clones in this sample may be carry-over from other donors' samples.

This sequence joins TRBV7-8 and TRBJ1-1; 11 bases align to TRBD1. Trimming cost V 5 bases and J 5 bases; bases outside gene matches: 7. CDR3 length: 15 residues. CDR1 and CDR2 from the germline V gene are SGHVS and FQNEAQ. CDR3 DNA: TGTGCCAGCAGCCGGGACAGGGGGGTGCGGACTGAAGCTTTCTTT. It is translated as CASSRDRGVRTEAFF.

The chain has TRBV7-3 and TRBJ2-3, with D possibly matching TRBD1 (6 bases). The CDR3 runs to 13 residues. The V end was cut by 3 bases, the J end by 4 bases, with 8 bases between. Germline CDR1 SGHTA, CDR2 FQGTGA. CDR3 DNA sequence: TGTGCCAGCAGCTTCAGGGGCCCAGATACGCAGTATTTT. Protein sequence: CASSFRGPDTQYF.

For the CDR3, the DNA is TGCAGCGCTGTAAGACAGGGGGAAAGCACCGGGGAGCTGTTTTTT. Encoded protein: CSAVRQGESTGELFF. V usage is TRBV29-1 and J usage is TRBJ2-2; 9 nucleotides line up with TRBD1. CDR3 length: 15 residues. From germline, CDR1 is SQVTM and CDR2 ANQGSEA. V trimming: 7 bases; J trimming: 4 bases; junction bases outside the gene matches: 10.

The chain links TRBV9 to TRBJ2-1, with 7 positions matching TRBD1. The junction had 2 bases not matched to a gene; V was cut back by 2 bases and J by 0 bases. CDR1 SGDLS and CDR2 YYNGEE come from the germline V gene. CDR3 length: 15 residues. The CDR3 is CASSVGTVSYNEQFF. CDR3 in DNA: TGTGCCAGCAGCGTGGGGACAGTCTCCTACAATGAGCAGTTCTTC.

The V gene is TRBV28, the J gene TRBJ1-1, with D possibly matching TRBD1 (5 bases). V shed 10 bases and J shed 8 bases, with 26 bases lying between them. Germline-derived CDR1 and CDR2 are MDHEN and SYDVKM. The length of the CDR3 is 15 residues. The CDR3 DNA is TGTGCCACCGCGATGCCCCGACTAGACAGCAGAGAAGCTTTCTTT. It translates to CATAMPRLDSREAFF.

This chain links TRBV5-4 with TRBJ2-3; the D gene could be TRBD1 or TRBD2 (6 bases each). This CDR3 has 14 residues. CDR1 and CDR2 (germline): SGHNT, YYREEE (reference sequence). Trimming cost V 0 bases and J 6 bases, with 11 bases left between them. The CDR3 nucleotides read TGTGCCAGCAGCTTGGAGGGGGGCCGGGATACGCAGTATTTT. Translation: CASSLEGGRDTQYF.

The chain combines TRBV27 with TRBJ1-1; TRBD1 agrees at 7 bases. This CDR3 has 14 residues. The junction had 5 bases not matched to a gene; V was cut back by 6 bases and J by 1 base. From germline, CDR1 is MNHEY and CDR2 SMNVEV (reference sequence). The CDR3 is CASRGDSRNTEAFF. The CDR3 DNA follows: TGTGCCAGCAGAGGGGACAGCCGGAACACTGAAGCTTTCTTT.

J is TRBJ2-3 and V is TRBV7-2; D is perhaps TRBD1 or TRBD2 (5 bases each). The length of the CDR3 is 16 residues. V lost 1 base and J 5 bases, leaving 16 bases between the germline ends. CDR1 is SGHTA and CDR2 is FQGNSA in the germline V gene. Here the CDR3 reads CASSLDSGPLRDTQYF. The CDR3 DNA reads as TGTGCCAGCAGCTTAGATTCGGGACCCTTAAGAGATACGCAGTATTTT.

The gene calls are TRBV11-3 and TRBJ2-5; no clear D. Trimming removed 2 bases at V and 2 bases at J, with 6 bases between. This CDR3 has 13 residues. CDR1 is SGHNT and CDR2 is YENEEA in the germline V gene. CDR3 DNA sequence: TGTGCCAGCAGCTTACCGATACAAGAGACCCAGTACTTC. Amino acid sequence: CASSLPIQETQYF.

The chain couples TRBV9 to TRBJ1-2; a possible D gene is TRBD1 (6 bases). The CDR3 runs 14 residues. From germline, CDR1 is SGDLS and CDR2 YYNGEE. Trimming shortened V by 3 bases and J by 0 bases, and 9 bases separated the two germline ends. CDR3 sequence (DNA): TGTGCCAGCAGCGCGGGGGACACTAACTATGGCTACACCTTC. This encodes CASSAGDTNYGYTF.

The chain has TRBV6-5 and TRBJ2-1, with D possibly TRBD1 on 6 matching bases. CDR3 length equals 16 residues. Germline V CDR1 and CDR2: MNHEY, SVGAGI. The V gene lost 1 base and the J gene lost 7 bases, with 17 bases spanning the gap. The CDR3 sequence is CASSYYQDSWGNEQFF. CDR3 nucleotide sequence: TGTGCCAGCAGTTACTATCAGGACAGTTGGGGGAATGAGCAGTTCTTC.

This chain connects TRBV9 to TRBJ2-1; D tentatively fits TRBD1 or TRBD2 (5 bases each). The ends were cut back, 7 bases at V and 1 base at J, with 6 bases in the middle. The germline V gene encodes CDR1 SGDLS and CDR2 YYNGEE. The CDR3 spans 12 residues. The CDR3 loop is CASEGSYNEQFF. CDR3 DNA: TGTGCCAGCGAGGGGTCCTACAATGAGCAGTTCTTC.

The chain has TRBV5-4 and TRBJ2-5; D is uncertain. Germline assignment: CDR1 SGHNT and CDR2 YYREEE (reference sequence). The V end lost 2 bases, the J end lost 5 bases, and 7 bases lay between the germline ends. The CDR3 is made up of 12 amino acids. The CDR3 sequence: CASSLGHETQYF. The DNA of the CDR3 is TGTGCCAGCAGCTTAGGTCACGAGACCCAGTACTTC.